A selection of T cell receptor beta chains follows, all from one sample in a study of T cells after yellow fever vaccination. In TCRdb, the 5' RACE reads were re-called with MiXCR into one record per CDR3 protein. The sample comprises about 320,000 distinct CDR3 sequences, around 12% of which are singletons, and 3.2% rests with the top ten. The input for sequencing was CD4+ T cells sorted from PBMCs, taken 15 days after the yellow fever booster vaccination. These receptor sequences come from a man younger than 35 who received the YFV17D yellow fever vaccine. CDR3s include the opening cysteine and the closing phenylalanine or tryptophan. D genes are given only for firm matches. Clone size appears in some rows only: once, few, many, or a class for an expanded clone.

D	size	J	V	DNA	CDR3
TRBD1	few	TRBJ1-1	TRBV7-9	TGTGCCAGCAGTACGAAGGGGACAGCAGGGAATCGGGGGAACACTGAAGCTTTCTTT	CASSTKGTAGNRGNTEAFF
.	few	TRBJ2-2	TRBV6-1	TGTGCCAGCAGAGTAAAGGGGGGAGGCTTGAACACCGGGGAGCTGTTTTTT	CASRVKGGGLNTGELFF
.	.	TRBJ1-1	TRBV5-1	TGCGCCAGCAGCTTGGCCGACAGTGTGGTTTGGACTGAAGCTTTCTTT	CASSLADSVVWTEAFF
.	few	TRBJ2-3	TRBV7-8	TGTGCCAGCAGCTTGGCTAGCGAAACAGATACGCAGTATTTT	CASSLASETDTQYF
.	few	TRBJ2-2	TRBV6-5	TGTGCCAGCAGTTACTGGGCCCCTCCAGCCCCGAACACCGGGGAGCTGTTTTTT	CASSYWAPPAPNTGELFF
.	few	TRBJ1-1	TRBV4-2	TGTGCCAGCAGCCCGCCCCCCGGGGGAACTGAAGCTTTCTTT	CASSPPPGGTEAFF
.	few	TRBJ2-5	TRBV18	TGTGCCAGCTCACCAATACAGTTTACTCAAGAGACCCAGTACTTC	CASSPIQFTQETQYF
.	many	TRBJ2-2	TRBV18	TGTGCCAGCTCACGAAGAGTTGGCGAGTCTTCGAACACCGGGGAGCTGTTTTTT	CASSRRVGESSNTGELFF
.	few	TRBJ2-5	TRBV5-1	TGCGCCAGCAGCGGCGCACTTGCCGGGAAGACCCAGTACTTC	CASSGALAGKTQYF
.	.	TRBJ1-1	TRBV5-6	TGTGCCAGCAGTAGGGTGGATGAAGCTTTCTTT	CASSRVDEAFF
.	.	TRBJ1-5	TRBV28	TGTGCCAGCAGATTAGGGGCCCCCCAATCAGCCCAGCATTTT	CASRLGAPQSAQHF
.	few	TRBJ2-3	TRBV7-2	TGTGCCAGCAGCTTATCCAGTCCTAGCACAGATACGCAGTATTTT	CASSLSSPSTDTQYF
.	.	TRBJ2-6	TRBV5-6	TGTGCCAGCAGCGTCTTCTACTCTGGGGCCAACGTCCTGACTTTC	CASSVFYSGANVLTF
TRBD1	many	TRBJ2-3	TRBV5-1	TGCGCCAGCAGAGCCGGGACAGGAACAGATACGCAGTATTTT	CASRAGTGTDTQYF
.	.	TRBJ1-5	TRBV27	TGTGCCAGCAGTCCTAACTCCCGCCTGGGGCAGCCCCAGCATTTT	CASSPNSRLGQPQHF
.	few	TRBJ1-2	TRBV7-2	TGTGCCAGCAGCTCATATGGTGACTACACCTTC	CASSSYGDYTF
.	.	TRBJ1-1	TRBV12-3/TRBV12-4	TGTGCCAGCAGTTTAGGGTCGGCGAACACTGAAGCTTTCTTT	CASSLGSANTEAFF
.	few	TRBJ1-1	TRBV6-5	TGTGCCAGCCGGACCCTTGTCGGGGGCACTGACACTGAAGCTTTCTTT	CASRTLVGGTDTEAFF
.	.	TRBJ1-1	TRBV5-5	TGTGCCAGCAGCTTGGCCGGAAGTGAAGCTTTCTTT	CASSLAGSEAFF
TRBD2	few	TRBJ2-3	TRBV5-1	TGCGCCAGCAGCCTCGGGCCGGGGGGAGATACGCAGTATTTT	CASSLGPGGDTQYF
.	.	TRBJ1-3	TRBV12-3/TRBV12-4	TGTGCCAGCAGACCCGCAGGGGCTGGAAACACCATATATTTT	CASRPAGAGNTIYF
.	few	TRBJ2-1	TRBV2	TGTGCCAGCAATCCGGATTCCTACAATGAGCAGTTCTTC	CASNPDSYNEQFF
.	.	TRBJ2-2	TRBV25-1	TGTGCCAGCAGTGAAAGGACACCGAACACCGGGGAGCTGTTTTTT	CASSERTPNTGELFF
.	few	TRBJ1-4	TRBV12-3/TRBV12-4	TGTGCCAGCAGTTTAGAGGTTGGGGAAAAACTGTTTTTT	CASSLEVGEKLFF
.	.	TRBJ1-6	TRBV12-3/TRBV12-4	TGTGCCAGCAGTTTACAGCCGGGTCTTAATTCACCCCTCCACTTT	CASSLQPGLNSPLHF
TRBD1	.	TRBJ1-4	TRBV27	TGTGCCAGCAGTTTAAAGGGGGCGGACGAAAAACTGTTTTTT	CASSLKGADEKLFF
TRBD2	few	TRBJ2-4	TRBV5-4	TGTGCCAGCAGCTCCGCCCGGGGGGGCAAAAACATTCAGTACTTC	CASSSARGGKNIQYF
.	few	TRBJ2-3	TRBV7-2	TGTGCCAGCAGCTTGAGGGGACTTATAAGAACGAGCACAGATACGCAGTATTTT	CASSLRGLIRTSTDTQYF
TRBD1	few	TRBJ2-2	TRBV7-2	TGTGCCAGCAGCTCAGGACAGGGACTGAACACCGGGGAGCTGTTTTTT	CASSSGQGLNTGELFF
.	.	TRBJ2-6	TRBV7-3	TGTGCCAGCAGCTCAGGCAGTTACTGGGCCAACGTCCTGACTTTC	CASSSGSYWANVLTF
.	.	TRBJ1-5	TRBV7-6	TGTGCCAGCAGCTTGGGTGAAACACAGCCCCAGCATTTT	CASSLGETQPQHF
.	.	TRBJ2-7	TRBV5-4	TGTGCCAGCAGCGGAAAGGGGACACTCGAGCAGTACTTC	CASSGKGTLEQYF
.	.	TRBJ2-3	TRBV6-6	TGTGCCAGCAGTTCCGGAGGGGGGGTCACAGATACGCAGTATTTT	CASSSGGGVTDTQYF
.	few	TRBJ2-7	TRBV4-3	TGCGCCAGCAGCCAGTCCAGGACGTCCTACGAGCAGTACTTC	CASSQSRTSYEQYF
TRBD1	.	TRBJ1-1	TRBV7-9	TGTGCCAGCAGCTCCCGGGACAGGACTGAAGCTTTCTTT	CASSSRDRTEAFF
.	few	TRBJ1-5	TRBV4-3	TGCGCCAGCAGCTGGACAAGCAATCAGCCCCAGCATTTT	CASSWTSNQPQHF
TRBD2	.	TRBJ2-1	TRBV4-1	TGCGCCAGCAGCCACCCGGGACTAGCGGGGAATGGGCAGTTCTTC	CASSHPGLAGNGQFF
.	.	TRBJ2-1	TRBV24-1	TGTGCCACCCGGGACAGTCCCCGGGAGGGTGAGCAGTTCTTC	CATRDSPREGEQFF
TRBD1	few	TRBJ2-1	TRBV5-1	TGCGCCAGCAGTCCAACGGACAGGGCTGGCAATGAGCAGTTCTTC	CASSPTDRAGNEQFF
TRBD2	many	TRBJ2-5	TRBV4-1	TGCGCCAGCAGCCAAGAACAAGCGGGGGCCCAGACCCAGTACTTC	CASSQEQAGAQTQYF
.	many	TRBJ2-1	TRBV30	TGTGCCTGGAGACTGGGGTCCAATGAGCAGTTCTTC	CAWRLGSNEQFF
.	.	TRBJ2-3	TRBV5-1	TGCGCCAGCAGCTCTACACTAGATACAGATACGCAGTATTTT	CASSSTLDTDTQYF
TRBD1	.	TRBJ1-5	TRBV12-3/TRBV12-4	TGTGCCAGCAGTCCCCCCCGAAACAGGGGGAATCAGCCCCAGCATTTT	CASSPPRNRGNQPQHF
TRBD1	.	TRBJ1-3	TRBV4-3	TGCGCCAGCAGCCGAACAGGGGGCCCTGGAAACACCATATATTTT	CASSRTGGPGNTIYF
.	.	TRBJ1-5	TRBV20-1	TGCAGTGCCCTCCGACCCCTCAGGGGCAATCAGCCCCAGCATTTT	CSALRPLRGNQPQHF
.	.	TRBJ1-4	TRBV7-2	TGTGCCAGCACCCCCAGTGGGGGGGCGGCTAATGAAAAACTGTTTTTT	CASTPSGGAANEKLFF
.	.	TRBJ2-1	TRBV7-2	TGTGCCAGCAGCTTAGGGGAGCGGCATGAGCAGTTCTTC	CASSLGERHEQFF
.	.	TRBJ2-7	TRBV29-1	TGCAGCGTGGACCACACCGGACTGCAGTACTTC	CSVDHTGLQYF
.	few	TRBJ1-5	TRBV29-1	TGCAGCGTAGGCGGGGGGGTAAATCAGCCCCAGCATTTT	CSVGGGVNQPQHF
TRBD1	few	TRBJ1-1	TRBV7-9	TGTGCCAGCAGTCCCACGGGTAGGTCGACAGGGAGGGGGACTGAAGCTTTCTTT	CASSPTGRSTGRGTEAFF
TRBD2	few	TRBJ2-7	TRBV7-2	TGTGCCAGCAGCTCGGGCCAACTAGCGGGGGAACGGGAGCAGTACTTC	CASSSGQLAGEREQYF
.	many	TRBJ2-3	TRBV4-3	TGCGCCAGCAGCCAAGACCCGCAGGGCACAGATACGCAGTATTTT	CASSQDPQGTDTQYF